What follows are 17 T cell receptor beta chains derived from one specimen sequenced in a study of blood T cell repertoires in COVID-19. Profiled with immunoSEQ multiplex PCR; TCRdb holds only in-frame clones, not every one. The sample lists over 200,000 clones, roughly 88% seen once, with around 27% in the top ten. The sequencing input was peripheral blood. The receptors derive from a man aged 35-49 years with acute or convalescent COVID-19.

In DNA form, the CDR3 reads TGTGCCAGCAGTGAGCTGACAGGGGGCAGGGGTAACTATGGCTACACCTTC. It encodes CASSELTGGRGNYGYTF. The chain couples TRBV2 to TRBJ1-2; 10 nucleotides line up with TRBD1. The CDR3 consists of 17 residues. Trimming removed 3 bases from V and 1 base from J; junction bases left unmatched: 8. Germline CDR1 and CDR2: SNHLY and FYNNEI.

V usage is TRBV5-1 and J usage is TRBJ1-1, with 11 nucleotides matching TRBD1. With V trimmed by 4 bases and J by 5 bases, 4 bases remained unmatched. The CDR3 has 14 amino acids. Germline V lookup: CDR1 SGHRS, CDR2 YFSETQ. The CDR3 region is CASSPGTGGTEAFF. CDR3 DNA: TGCGCCAGCAGCCCCGGGACAGGGGGTACTGAAGCTTTCTTT.

In this sample, this clone turned up once. This rearrangement joins TRBV9 to TRBJ2-1, with a possible D match to TRBD2 (7 bases). V lost 2 bases, J lost 10 bases, and 22 bases lay in between. In germline, CDR1 is SGDLS, CDR2 YYNGEE. The CDR3 loop spans 16 amino acids. CDR3 sequence (DNA): TGTGCCAGCAGCGTTACTGGGGGCCAGGAGGGAGGGGAGCAGTTCTTC. Protein sequence: CASSVTGGQEGGEQFF.

V is TRBV7-2 and J is TRBJ1-5; D uncertain. CDR1 SGHTA and CDR2 FQGNSA come from the germline V gene. Trimming stripped 2 bases from V and 3 bases from J, with 11 bases between. CDR3 length: 15 residues. The CDR3 nucleotides are TGTGCCAGCAGCTTACGGGGTTTGAACAATCAGCCCCAGCATTTT. Translation: CASSLRGLNNQPQHF.

This clone has a handful of counts. The genes are TRBV4-3 and TRBJ2-5; possibly TRBD1 for D (6 bases). The CDR3 spans 13 residues. V dropped 4 bases and J dropped 1 base, with 7 bases sitting between them. Germline V gene sequence: CDR1 LGHNA, CDR2 YSLEER. In DNA form, the CDR3 reads TGCGCCAGCAGCCGGGGGCCCCAAGAGACCCAGTACTTC. Translating gives CASSRGPQETQYF.

This clone has only a few counts. The CDR3 reads CASSSLLSNEQFF. CDR3 bases: TGTGCCAGCAGTTCGTTACTTTCCAATGAGCAGTTCTTC. The rearrangement links TRBV27 to TRBJ2-1; D is ambiguous. Germline CDR1 and CDR2: MNHEY and SMNVEV (reference sequence). The V and J ends lost 4 bases and 6 bases respectively, with 10 bases between them. The CDR3 is made up of 13 amino acids.

The V and J genes are TRBV5-4 and TRBJ2-3; 11 bases map to TRBD2. The CDR3 sequence is 17 residues long. V shed 3 bases and J 9 bases; nucleotides not matched to a gene: 15. CDR1 is SGHNT, CDR2 YYREEE, per germline (reference sequence). The CDR3: CASSSAETSGIGGTQYF. The DNA of the CDR3 is TGTGCCAGCAGCTCGGCCGAGACTAGCGGGATCGGAGGAACGCAGTATTTT.

This chain's CDR3 is CASSPKGQFGIQYF. As DNA, the CDR3 is TGTGCCAGCAGCCCTAAGGGACAGTTCGGCATTCAGTACTTC. This sequence joins TRBV7-2 and TRBJ2-4; the match to TRBD1 covers 7 bases. Germline-derived CDR1 and CDR2 are SGHTA and FQGNSA. This CDR3 spans 14 amino acids. The trim removed 5 bases at V and 9 bases at J, leaving 10 bases unmatched.

This rearrangement joins TRBV27 to TRBJ1-3; 7 positions agree with TRBD1. Trimming took 2 bases from V and 2 from J; bases not matched to a gene: 3. Germline lookup yields CDR1 MNHEY and CDR2 SMNVEV (reference sequence). The CDR3 totals 15 residues. CDR3 in amino acids: CASSLGTAPGNTIYF. CDR3 bases: TGTGCCAGCAGTTTAGGGACAGCCCCTGGAAACACCATATATTTT.

The V call is TRBV27, the J call TRBJ1-1; the match to TRBD1 covers 7 bases. The CDR3 sequence is 15 residues long. V was pared by 1 base and J by 1 base, with 3 bases of the junction left unmatched. Germline lookup yields CDR1 MNHEY and CDR2 SMNVEV (reference sequence). The CDR3 loop is CASSLLPGGNTEAFF. Here the CDR3 DNA reads TGTGCCAGCAGTTTATTGCCAGGGGGGAACACTGAAGCTTTCTTT.

This rearrangement joins TRBV30 to TRBJ2-1, with TRBD2 matching 10 bases. J gave up 3 bases and V 2 bases, and 1 base lay outside the gene matches. The germline CDR1 and CDR2 sequences are GTSNPN and SVGIG (reference sequence). This CDR3 has 14 residues. The CDR3 DNA reads TGTGCCTGGAGTAGCGGGAGGGTCTACAATGAGCAGTTCTTC. Its protein product is CAWSSGRVYNEQFF.

J is TRBJ2-1 and V is TRBV24-1; the match to TRBD2 covers 7 bases. With 6 bases clipped from V and 14 bases from J, the junction kept 6 bases outside the gene matches. The V gene's germline CDR1 is KGHDR and CDR2 SFDVKD. The CDR3 is 11 residues long. In DNA, the CDR3 is TGTGCCACCAGTCGGGGGGAGAGAAAGTTCTTC. This gives the protein CATSRGERKFF.

The chain employs TRBV5-1 and TRBJ2-5; D remains ambiguous. V lost 0 bases, J lost 4 bases, and 7 bases lay in between. CDR3 length: 13 amino acids. Germline V gives CDR1 SGHRS, CDR2 YFSETQ. The CDR3 here is CASSLAVLETQYF. As DNA, the CDR3 is TGCGCCAGCAGCTTGGCGGTATTAGAGACCCAGTACTTC.

A few counts support this clone. J is TRBJ1-2 and V is TRBV4-2; 7 bases line up with TRBD1. Per the germline V gene, CDR1 is LGHNA and CDR2 is YNFKEQ. The V segment lost 1 base and the J segment 8 bases; nucleotides outside the gene matches: 4. CDR3 length: 13 amino acids. The CDR3, as DNA: TGTGCCAGCAGCCAAGCTGACAGGGTAGGCTACACCTTC. Its protein product is CASSQADRVGYTF.

A note on this clone: A much larger clone differs from this one at a single base, so this may be a read error. Other DNA sequences from this sample encode an identical CDR3 as well. The chain joins TRBV9 to TRBJ2-7, with TRBD1 matching over 9 bases. This CDR3 region has 14 residues. The J segment lost 2 bases and the V segment lost 2 bases, leaving 2 bases of the junction unmatched. Per the germline V gene, CDR1 is SGDLS and CDR2 is YYNGEE. CDR3 in amino acids: CASSVGTGTYEQYF. CDR3 DNA sequence: TGTGCCAGCAGCGTCGGGACAGGGACCTACGAGCAGTACTTC.

The rearrangement uses TRBV15 and TRBJ1-6; D gene unclear. The germline V and J ends were trimmed by 0 bases and 11 bases, with 8 bases remaining between them. This CDR3 is 13 amino acids long. Germline CDR1 and CDR2: LNHNV and YYDKDF (reference sequence). The CDR3 reads CATSRDRRAPLHF. The CDR3 coding sequence is TGTGCCACCAGCAGAGATAGGAGGGCACCCCTCCACTTT.

This sequence joins TRBV15 and TRBJ1-1, with 8 bases lining up with TRBD1. Germline V CDR1 and CDR2: LNHNV, YYDKDF (reference sequence). The CDR3 length is 15 residues. Trimming took 0 bases from V and 6 from J; bases not matched to a gene: 6. The DNA of the CDR3 is TGTGCCACCAGCAGAGATGAGGCAGGGGGCTCTGAAGCTTTCTTT. Translating it yields CATSRDEAGGSEAFF.